This T cell receptor beta chain was sequenced during a study of cytomegalovirus exposure and HLA in healthy donors listed by TCRdb under 2017. Regarding the study in general: An earlier analysis of some 620 of the donors reported about 280 Gb of sequence data and 95 million to 130 million unique TCR beta sequences obtained from around 180 million T cells. An early release that covered several hundred HLA-typed donors contained around 330 gigabases of sequencing data and about 84 million unique TCR sequences. Of the roughly 400 genotyped donors, roughly 80% were placed in the genetic ancestry cluster associated with self-reported Caucasian donors. The study aimed to test whether signatures of past pathogen exposure could be identified by cataloging public T cell receptors. The study profiled the T cell repertoires of 500 to 800 subjects by immunosequencing and related them to cytomegalovirus serostatus. A separate validation cohort of more than 100 different subjects was used in addition to the roughly 640-subject first cohort. To predict cytomegalovirus infection status, the study brought together high-throughput TCR immunosequencing, statistical association of individual TCRs with disease status, and machine learning. A later analysis re-examined previously published TCR beta repertoires from around 670 donors and added high-resolution HLA genotyping to investigate patterns of TCR occurrence. In the later analysis, no new phenotypic data were used to find candidate immune exposures; instead, reliance was placed on TCR beta sequences and their occurrence across donors. An earlier analysis of around 580 of the donors used high-throughput TCR beta sequencing to judge whether each TCR beta V gene segment behaved as functional or pseudogenic. Donor age, sex, ethnicity and CMV serostatus were collected together with the repertoire data. In a later genetic analysis, genome-wide SNP genotypes for 398 of the 666 donors were used, and that subset was treated as a discovery cohort. All discovery cohort repertoires had been generated on a single sequencing platform. Class I and class II HLA loci were covered by the typing at four-digit resolution. The number of typed donors differed by locus: roughly 620-640 for A, B, C, DRB1 and DQB1; about 520 for DQA1; approximately 610 for DPA1; and around 450 for DPB1. Four or five DR-DQ haplotypes were handled as single units for association and clustering, since linkage in the cohort was strong. Across some 400 genotyped donors of the cohort, an average of roughly 200,000 unique TCR beta nucleotide sequences per donor were sequenced, and roughly 20% of those sequences were non-productive.

What the research found in general, with its limitations: Cytomegalovirus status was reported to be diagnosed by the classifier with high specificity and sensitivity in both the original and validation cohorts. HLA typing was unavailable for some donors at each locus, so association tests used only the typed subset. According to a later analysis, most CMV-associated TCR beta chains appeared to be HLA-restricted, and the HLA associations seemed to be driven largely by CMV exposure. The authors suggested that the approach could potentially be extended to other disease states and immunological phenotypes. A later genetic analysis associated a missense DCLRE1C variant with V-gene and J-gene trimming of TCR beta chains, and an independent cohort replicated the association. Some 16 rarely observed V segments, including chromosome 9 orphons, were excluded from the earlier analysis of 550 to 700 of the donors because counts were too low. The presence/absence analyses assumed that sequencing depth was roughly uniform across donors, and that assumption may not be true. Compared with equally common non-associated chains, HLA-associated TCR beta chains in a later analysis were more clonally expanded and had lower generation probabilities. When HLA alleles, especially DR and DQ, strongly co-occurred, attributing TCR associations to individual alleles was difficult. Linkage disequilibrium might explain the correlated functional status among segregating V segments, but an unknown experimental factor could not be ruled out. At a false discovery rate of 0.05, a later analysis linked approximately 18,000 TCR beta sequences to specific HLA alleles. An earlier analysis of approximately 540 of the donors showed that most TCR beta V segments appeared in productive rearrangements either about 87% or about 30% of the time, which broadly matched IMGT annotations. The cohort was sequenced for TCR beta chains only, and without alpha or paired-chain data the features that could be detected were limited. The only immune exposure information available for the cohort was CMV serostatus. A further reported finding was that TCR beta sequences accurately predicted the HLA-A and HLA-B alleles for most subjects in the first cohort. A later analysis reported that several top co-occurrence clusters appeared linked to parvovirus B19, influenza, CMV and Epstein-Barr virus. In a later genetic analysis, fewer N-insertions in productive TCRs were reported among donors in an Asian-associated ancestry cluster than the roughly 640-donor mean. Most TCR sequences were observed very rarely across donors, whereas some public TCRs were present in many individuals. The study gave a list of under 200 TCR beta chains associated with cytomegalovirus. A later analysis found that TCR association rates varied across HLA loci, with DRB1 alleles showing the most associated TCRs and HLA-C alleles the fewest. Because the 87-base-pair reads could not distinguish some IMGT-functional V segments, including TRBV6-2 and TRBV6-3, those segments were excluded. A few of the identified cytomegalovirus-associated TCR beta chains were confirmed in vitro to be specific for cytomegalovirus antigens. A cluster of highly shared sequence variants was judged likely to represent a technical artifact of the sequencing pipeline.

CDR1 and CDR2 are read off the germline V gene (reference sequence) as MNHEY and SMNVEV. For this chain, trimming is 8 bases at the V end and 0 bases at the J end, and the number of junction bases without a gene match is 5. From its cysteine to its phenylalanine, the CDR3 spans 15 amino acids. Of all the DNA, just the CDR3 is kept, 45 bases in frame from base 1. For this clone: The target of this receptor is not known. Per-nucleotide qualities are absent, and no much larger clonotype sits a single base away.

The method was the immunoSEQ multiplex PCR assay. A mixture of 60 forward primers for TCR Vbeta segments and 13 reverse primers for TCR Jbeta segments was used in the multiplex PCR. The CDR3 region of rearranged TCR beta genes was amplified from genomic DNA with a multiplex PCR assay. Amplified TCR beta libraries were sequenced as 87-base-pair reads on the Illumina HiSeq System. Per the authors' processing: Across the 500 to 850 repertoires, a later analysis counted some 80 million unique TCR beta chains, approximately 10 million of which were shared by at least two donors. Raw reads were error-corrected and collapsed into unique sequences with a nearest-neighbor algorithm that merged closely related sequences to remove PCR and sequencing errors. To assign V, D and J gene segments, CDR3 sequences were aligned to IMGT reference sequences. For a sequence to be retained, at least a six-nucleotide match to both a V gene segment and a J gene segment was required. Rearrangements were called productive when the CDR3 lacked stop codons and stayed in frame with V and J; all others were non-productive. Following IMGT convention, CDR3 was defined as the stretch from the second conserved V-encoded cysteine up to the conserved J-encoded phenylalanine. The earlier analysis of about 610 of the donors excluded any sequence lacking an unambiguous match to a single V gene segment. An earlier analysis of just under 600 of the donors called V segments functional above 56.7% productive rearrangements and segregating when the between-donor standard deviation exceeded 5%. A statistical classification framework was built to diagnose cytomegalovirus status from the catalog of TCR beta chain sequences. In a later analysis, TCR nucleotide sequences were compared against IMGT/GENE-DB human TR gene sequences so that V and J genes could be assigned. A later analysis assigned CDR3 sequences and most-parsimonious VDJ recombination scenarios with the TCRdist pipeline. In a later analysis, every TCR beta chain was defined by the combination of its CDR3 amino acid sequence and its V-gene family, and reads without a unique V-gene family were dropped. A later analysis removed several hundred highly shared, low-generation-probability nucleotide sequences to deal with suspected cross-contamination and a sequencing artifact. In a later analysis, a clonal expansion index was calculated for each public chain from normalized within-repertoire ranks of inferred template counts. In a later analysis, generation probabilities were computed with a VDJ recombination model fitted to out-of-frame rearrangements, and the resulting probabilities were checked against IGoR. In a later analysis, TCR-TCR, TCR-HLA and TCR-CMV co-occurrence was scored with hypergeometric tests, and a repertoire-size bias correction was applied to TCR pairs. False discovery rates were estimated in a later analysis by permuting HLA or CMV assignments 20 times. In a later analysis, co-occurring TCRs were grouped using DBSCAN, and TCRdist sequence similarity was added for clustering within HLA-allele-positive subsets. Co-occurrence clustering excluded repertoires with fewer than 30,000 or more than 120,000 public chains, plus five with anomalous nucleotide sharing. The table comes from immuneACCESS by way of TCRdb, which keeps in-frame sequences with V and J called. Part of the clones is missing from these tables; in studies checked, under half for an unresolved V gene and the rest for unknown reasons. The V and J calls and clone size were taken over from that table, and D and trimming were inferred from the DNA. The sample table shows 150,000 to 200,000 clones, and 65% to 80% are seen once. Together, the top ten hold roughly 1.9% of the sample.

The cohort consisted of more than 650 healthy bone marrow donors. At the time of sampling, all cohort members were nominally healthy, though unrecorded immune exposures were likely present. The donor was CMV seronegative and belonged to the group of more than 300 seronegative cohort members. Every donor gave a peripheral blood sample, and the peripheral blood mononuclear cells from that sample were used for TCR beta sequencing. The Qiagen DNeasy Blood Extraction Kit was used to extract genomic DNA from the blood cell samples. This TCR was sampled from a female donor in good health and CMV-seronegative. What was sequenced was PBMCs. This sequence uses TRBV27 and TRBJ1-1; 11 of the junction bases match TRBD1. The sequence in DNA is TGTGCCAGCGGACAGGGGGCGCGGATGAACACTGAAGCTTTCTTT. This yields the protein CASGQGARMNTEAFF.